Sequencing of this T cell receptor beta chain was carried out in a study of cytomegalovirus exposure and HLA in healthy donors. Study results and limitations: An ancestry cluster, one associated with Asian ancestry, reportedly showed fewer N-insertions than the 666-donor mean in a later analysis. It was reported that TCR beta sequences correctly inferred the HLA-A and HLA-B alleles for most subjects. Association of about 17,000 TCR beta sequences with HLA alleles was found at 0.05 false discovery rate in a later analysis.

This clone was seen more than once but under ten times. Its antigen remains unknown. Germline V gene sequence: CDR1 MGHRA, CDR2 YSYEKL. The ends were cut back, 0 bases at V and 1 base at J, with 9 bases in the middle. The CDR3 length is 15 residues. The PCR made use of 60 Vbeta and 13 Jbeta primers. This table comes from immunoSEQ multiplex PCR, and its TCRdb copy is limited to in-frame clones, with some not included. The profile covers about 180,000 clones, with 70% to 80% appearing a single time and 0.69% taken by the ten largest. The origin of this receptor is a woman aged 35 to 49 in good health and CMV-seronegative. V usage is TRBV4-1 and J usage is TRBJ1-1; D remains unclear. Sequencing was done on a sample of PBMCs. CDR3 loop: CASSQDLAGNTEAFF. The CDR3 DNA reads TGCGCCAGCAGCCAAGATCTAGCAGGGAACACTGAAGCTTTCTTT.